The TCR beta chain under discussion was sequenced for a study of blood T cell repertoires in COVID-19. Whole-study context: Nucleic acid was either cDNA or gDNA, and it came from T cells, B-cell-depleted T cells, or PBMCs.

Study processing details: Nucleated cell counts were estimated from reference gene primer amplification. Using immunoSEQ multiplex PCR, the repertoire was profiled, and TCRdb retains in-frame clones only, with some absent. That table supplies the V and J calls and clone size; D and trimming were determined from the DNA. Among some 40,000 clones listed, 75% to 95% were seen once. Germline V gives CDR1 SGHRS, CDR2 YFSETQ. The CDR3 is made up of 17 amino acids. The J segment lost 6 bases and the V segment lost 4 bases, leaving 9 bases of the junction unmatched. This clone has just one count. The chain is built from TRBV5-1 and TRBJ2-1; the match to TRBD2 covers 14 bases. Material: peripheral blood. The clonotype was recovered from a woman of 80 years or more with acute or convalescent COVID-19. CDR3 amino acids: CASSERLAGGLANEQFF. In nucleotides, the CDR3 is TGCGCCAGCAGCGAAAGACTAGCGGGGGGGCTAGCCAATGAGCAGTTCTTC.